These T cell receptor beta chains were read from a single sample in a study of PD-1 blockade in mismatch repair-deficient tumors. The protocol was immunoSEQ multiplex PCR, while the TCRdb copy is restricted to in-frame clones and leaves out a portion. The sample lists under 150,000 clones; around 86% were seen once. The starting material was peripheral blood, obtained 44 weeks after starting pembrolizumab. The receptors were sampled from an adult with mismatch repair-deficient cancer. Each CDR3 is given with its conserved first and last residue. The D gene is left open where the match is weak. A clone size is listed for some rows: how often the clone was seen (once, few, many), or a class if it is expanded.

CDR3aa: CASNSPGGSYGYTF; CDR3nt: TGTGCCAGCAATTCTCCGGGGGGAAGCTATGGCTACACCTTC; abundance: -; v_gene: TRBV28; j_gene: TRBJ1-2; d_gene: -
CDR3aa: CASSLVWGGETQYF; CDR3nt: TGTGCCAGCAGCTTAGTCTGGGGCGGGGAGACCCAGTACTTC; abundance: -; v_gene: TRBV7-9; j_gene: TRBJ2-5; d_gene: -
CDR3aa: CASSHPGLAAFNEQFF; CDR3nt: TGCGCCAGCAGCCACCCGGGACTAGCGGCTTTCAATGAGCAGTTCTTC; abundance: few; v_gene: TRBV4-1; j_gene: TRBJ2-1; d_gene: TRBD2
CDR3aa: CASSFRTSGSYNEQFF; CDR3nt: TGCGCCAGCAGCTTCCGGACTAGCGGGAGCTACAATGAGCAGTTCTTC; abundance: -; v_gene: TRBV5-1; j_gene: TRBJ2-1; d_gene: TRBD2
CDR3aa: CASSQSGLAGASDTQYF; CDR3nt: TGCGCCAGCAGCCAATCGGGACTAGCGGGAGCGTCAGATACGCAGTATTTT; abundance: -; v_gene: TRBV4-1; j_gene: TRBJ2-3; d_gene: TRBD2
CDR3aa: CASSYRDRNQPQHF; CDR3nt: TGTGCCAGCAGTTACAGGGACAGAAATCAGCCCCAGCATTTT; abundance: -; v_gene: TRBV6-5; j_gene: TRBJ1-5; d_gene: TRBD1
CDR3aa: CATCDRSQETQYF; CDR3nt: TGTGCCACCTGCGACAGGAGCCAAGAGACCCAGTACTTC; abundance: -; v_gene: TRBV21-1; j_gene: TRBJ2-5; d_gene: -
CDR3aa: CASSSLGGAVGDYTF; CDR3nt: TGTGCCAGCAGCTCCTTGGGAGGGGCGGTCGGAGACTACACCTTC; abundance: -; v_gene: TRBV7-9; j_gene: TRBJ1-2; d_gene: -
CDR3aa: CASSPDRASLSYEQYF; CDR3nt: TGTGCCAGCAGCCCTGACAGGGCTTCGCTCTCCTACGAGCAGTACTTC; abundance: -; v_gene: TRBV28; j_gene: TRBJ2-7; d_gene: TRBD1
CDR3aa: CASWTGRRNQPQHF; CDR3nt: TGTGCCAGCTGGACAGGGAGGCGTAATCAGCCCCAGCATTTT; abundance: -; v_gene: TRBV28; j_gene: TRBJ1-5; d_gene: TRBD1
CDR3aa: CASSFRQGSPEAFF; CDR3nt: TGCGCCAGCAGCTTCCGACAGGGGTCGCCTGAAGCTTTCTTT; abundance: -; v_gene: TRBV5-1; j_gene: TRBJ1-1; d_gene: TRBD1
CDR3aa: CASSPKAGNTIYF; CDR3nt: TGTGCCAGTAGTCCCAAAGCTGGAAACACCATATATTTT; abundance: -; v_gene: TRBV19; j_gene: TRBJ1-3; d_gene: -
CDR3aa: CASSPRGSTLYNEQFF; CDR3nt: TGTGCCAGCAGCCCCCGGGGTTCCACCCTCTACAATGAGCAGTTCTTC; abundance: -; v_gene: TRBV7-3; j_gene: TRBJ2-1; d_gene: -
CDR3aa: CASSRYRDSNQPQHF; CDR3nt: TGTGCCAGCAGCCGTTACAGGGATAGCAATCAGCCCCAGCATTTT; abundance: -; v_gene: TRBV5-5; j_gene: TRBJ1-5; d_gene: -
CDR3aa: CSVVPGTGNEKLFF; CDR3nt: TGCAGCGTTGTGCCCGGGACAGGGAATGAAAAACTGTTTTTT; abundance: once; v_gene: TRBV29-1; j_gene: TRBJ1-4; d_gene: TRBD1
CDR3aa: CASSAGLAGVDTQYF; CDR3nt: TGTGCCAGCAGCGCTGGACTAGCGGGAGTAGATACGCAGTATTTT; abundance: few; v_gene: TRBV5-4; j_gene: TRBJ2-3; d_gene: TRBD2
CDR3aa: CASRPHRGPPYEQYF; CDR3nt: TGTGCCAGCAGGCCCCACAGGGGACCACCCTACGAGCAGTACTTC; abundance: -; v_gene: TRBV7-9; j_gene: TRBJ2-7; d_gene: TRBD1
CDR3aa: CASSNDRKNQPQHF; CDR3nt: TGTGCCAGCAGTAACGACAGGAAAAATCAGCCCCAGCATTTT; abundance: -; v_gene: TRBV6-6; j_gene: TRBJ1-5; d_gene: -
CDR3aa: CASSFPGQALQETQYF; CDR3nt: TGTGCCAGCAGTTTCCCGGGACAGGCCCTCCAAGAGACCCAGTACTTC; abundance: -; v_gene: TRBV7-8; j_gene: TRBJ2-5; d_gene: TRBD1
CDR3aa: CASSSAETGFSETQYF; CDR3nt: TGCGCCAGCAGCTCTGCCGAAACAGGTTTTTCCGAGACCCAGTACTTC; abundance: -; v_gene: TRBV5-1; j_gene: TRBJ2-5; d_gene: -
CDR3aa: CASSLGPNTEAFF; CDR3nt: TGTGCCAGCAGCTTGGGACCGAACACTGAAGCTTTCTTT; abundance: -; v_gene: TRBV11-2; j_gene: TRBJ1-1; d_gene: -
CDR3aa: CASSLGLGGVYEQYF; CDR3nt: TGTGCCAGCAGCTTAGGCTTAGGGGGAGTCTACGAGCAGTACTTC; abundance: few; v_gene: TRBV13; j_gene: TRBJ2-7; d_gene: -
CDR3aa: CASSLSSGRANEQYF; CDR3nt: TGTGCCAGTAGTCTCTCTAGCGGGAGGGCCAACGAGCAGTACTTC; abundance: few; v_gene: TRBV19; j_gene: TRBJ2-7; d_gene: TRBD2
CDR3aa: CASNGGNYEQYF; CDR3nt: TGTGCCAGCAACGGCGGGAACTACGAGCAGTACTTC; abundance: -; v_gene: TRBV6-5; j_gene: TRBJ2-7; d_gene: -
CDR3aa: CASSQGTNQETQYF; CDR3nt: TGTGCCAGCAGCCAGGGGACAAATCAAGAGACCCAGTACTTC; abundance: -; v_gene: TRBV14; j_gene: TRBJ2-5; d_gene: -
CDR3aa: CASSSRELSYNEQFF; CDR3nt: TGTGCCAGCTCATCCCGGGAGCTCTCCTACAATGAGCAGTTCTTC; abundance: -; v_gene: TRBV18; j_gene: TRBJ2-1; d_gene: -
CDR3aa: CASSMGDSYTF; CDR3nt: TGTGCCAGCAGTATGGGGGACTCCTACACCTTC; abundance: -; v_gene: TRBV6-4; j_gene: TRBJ1-2; d_gene: -
CDR3aa: CAISEAPGGGEQYF; CDR3nt: TGTGCCATCAGTGAGGCTCCGGGAGGGGGCGAGCAGTACTTC; abundance: -; v_gene: TRBV10-3; j_gene: TRBJ2-7; d_gene: TRBD2
CDR3aa: CASRQGATNEKLFF; CDR3nt: TGTGCCAGCAGACAGGGTGCAACTAATGAAAAACTGTTTTTT; abundance: -; v_gene: TRBV28; j_gene: TRBJ1-4; d_gene: -
CDR3aa: CASSAVETQYF; CDR3nt: TGTGCCAGCAGCGCCGTGGAGACCCAGTACTTC; abundance: -; v_gene: TRBV7-8; j_gene: TRBJ2-5; d_gene: -
CDR3aa: CASSLVSTETEAFF; CDR3nt: TGTGCCAGCAGCTTAGTATCGACAGAGACTGAAGCTTTCTTT; abundance: -; v_gene: TRBV11-3; j_gene: TRBJ1-1; d_gene: -
CDR3aa: CASTTSARGTDTQYF; CDR3nt: TGTGCCAGCACCACCTCGGCCAGGGGCACAGATACGCAGTATTTT; abundance: -; v_gene: TRBV6-5; j_gene: TRBJ2-3; d_gene: -
CDR3aa: CASSYLLGANYGYTF; CDR3nt: TGTGCCAGCAGCTACCTTTTAGGAGCTAACTATGGCTACACCTTC; abundance: -; v_gene: TRBV7-2; j_gene: TRBJ1-2; d_gene: -
CDR3aa: CASSLAAGSPYEQYF; CDR3nt: TGTGCCAGCAGCTTAGCAGCAGGCAGCCCCTACGAGCAGTACTTC; abundance: -; v_gene: TRBV11-2; j_gene: TRBJ2-7; d_gene: -
CDR3aa: CASSQGQGVYEQYF; CDR3nt: TGTGCCAGCAGCCAGGGACAGGGTGTATACGAGCAGTACTTC; abundance: -; v_gene: TRBV7-9; j_gene: TRBJ2-7; d_gene: TRBD1
CDR3aa: CASSYGGDQETQYF; CDR3nt: TGTGCCAGCAGTTACGGCGGGGACCAGGAGACCCAGTACTTC; abundance: once; v_gene: TRBV6-5; j_gene: TRBJ2-5; d_gene: -
CDR3aa: CASSQEAGGATAGANVLTF; CDR3nt: TGCGCCAGCAGCCAAGAGGCAGGGGGAGCCACTGCTGGGGCCAACGTCCTGACTTTC; abundance: -; v_gene: TRBV4-1; j_gene: TRBJ2-6; d_gene: TRBD1
CDR3aa: CASIRLAGGNEQFF; CDR3nt: TGTGCCAGCATAAGACTAGCGGGAGGTAATGAGCAGTTCTTC; abundance: once; v_gene: TRBV6-5; j_gene: TRBJ2-1; d_gene: TRBD2
CDR3aa: CASSPGEGGSYEQYF; CDR3nt: TGTGCCAGCAGTCCGGGCGAGGGGGGCTCCTACGAGCAGTACTTC; abundance: once; v_gene: TRBV27; j_gene: TRBJ2-7; d_gene: -
CDR3aa: CASGRGTGGMNEQFF; CDR3nt: TGTGCTAGTGGGAGGGGGACAGGGGGTATGAATGAGCAGTTCTTC; abundance: -; v_gene: TRBV12-5; j_gene: TRBJ2-1; d_gene: TRBD1
CDR3aa: CASSWGSSYEQYF; CDR3nt: TGTGCCAGTAGTTGGGGGAGCTCCTACGAGCAGTACTTC; abundance: -; v_gene: TRBV19; j_gene: TRBJ2-7; d_gene: -
CDR3aa: CASSFGRSTDTQYF; CDR3nt: TGTGCCAGCAGCTTCGGACGGAGCACAGATACGCAGTATTTT; abundance: -; v_gene: TRBV11-2; j_gene: TRBJ2-3; d_gene: -
CDR3aa: CAWSAFTAIYF; CDR3nt: TGTGCCTGGAGTGCCTTTACCGCCATATATTTT; abundance: -; v_gene: TRBV30; j_gene: TRBJ1-3; d_gene: -
CDR3aa: CASSLTTYRTYEQYF; CDR3nt: TGCGCCAGCAGTCTCACGACATACCGGACCTACGAGCAGTACTTC; abundance: -; v_gene: TRBV5-1; j_gene: TRBJ2-7; d_gene: -
CDR3aa: CSVEEPQGGGYTF; CDR3nt: TGCAGCGTTGAAGAACCCCAGGGTGGCGGCTACACCTTC; abundance: -; v_gene: TRBV29-1; j_gene: TRBJ1-2; d_gene: -
CDR3aa: CASRLPTAESKNTEAFF; CDR3nt: TGTGCCAGCAGATTACCCACGGCGGAAAGTAAGAACACTGAAGCTTTCTTT; abundance: -; v_gene: TRBV7-9; j_gene: TRBJ1-1; d_gene: -
CDR3aa: CASSAGLAFPDTQYF; CDR3nt: TGTGCCAGCAGCGCTGGACTAGCATTCCCAGATACGCAGTATTTT; abundance: -; v_gene: TRBV9; j_gene: TRBJ2-3; d_gene: TRBD2
CDR3aa: CASSAGSGTYNEQFF; CDR3nt: TGTGCCAGCAGCGCTGGGTCGGGGACCTACAATGAGCAGTTCTTC; abundance: -; v_gene: TRBV2; j_gene: TRBJ2-1; d_gene: -
CDR3aa: CASSLRRDTYEQYF; CDR3nt: TGTGCCAGCAGTTTACGGCGGGACACCTACGAGCAGTACTTC; abundance: -; v_gene: TRBV27; j_gene: TRBJ2-7; d_gene: -
CDR3aa: CAWSVSGVAFF; CDR3nt: TGTGCCTGGAGTGTATCTGGGGTGGCTTTCTTT; abundance: -; v_gene: TRBV30; j_gene: TRBJ1-1; d_gene: -
CDR3aa: CASSLVGTGIGDTQYF; CDR3nt: TGTGCCAGCAGCTTAGTTGGGACAGGGATAGGGGATACGCAGTATTTT; abundance: -; v_gene: TRBV7-2; j_gene: TRBJ2-3; d_gene: TRBD1
CDR3aa: CASSNGRATGELFF; CDR3nt: TGTGCCAGTAGTAACGGGAGGGCCACCGGGGAGCTGTTTTTT; abundance: -; v_gene: TRBV19; j_gene: TRBJ2-2; d_gene: TRBD2
CDR3aa: CASSMGAKAGYGYTF; CDR3nt: TGTGCCAGCAGTATGGGGGCCAAGGCGGGCTATGGCTACACCTTC; abundance: few; v_gene: TRBV28; j_gene: TRBJ1-2; d_gene: -
CDR3aa: CASSQEDSPYQGEYNTGELFF; CDR3nt: TGTGCCAGCAGCCAAGAAGATTCCCCTTATCAGGGGGAGTATAACACCGGGGAGCTGTTTTTT; abundance: -; v_gene: TRBV4-2; j_gene: TRBJ2-2; d_gene: TRBD1
CDR3aa: CASSGTIYEQYF; CDR3nt: TGTGCCAGCAGTGGGACTATTTACGAGCAGTACTTC; abundance: -; v_gene: TRBV28; j_gene: TRBJ2-7; d_gene: TRBD2
CDR3aa: CASSYGFDDSYEQYF; CDR3nt: TGTGCCAGCAGTTATGGCTTTGACGACTCCTACGAGCAGTACTTC; abundance: once; v_gene: TRBV6-5; j_gene: TRBJ2-7; d_gene: -
CDR3aa: CASSYRGPSGANVLTF; CDR3nt: TGTGCCAGCAGTTACAGGGGTCCCTCTGGGGCCAACGTCCTGACTTTC; abundance: -; v_gene: TRBV6-5; j_gene: TRBJ2-6; d_gene: -
CDR3aa: CASSDGTQETQYF; CDR3nt: TGTGCCAGCAGTGACGGGACACAAGAGACCCAGTACTTC; abundance: many; v_gene: TRBV6-4; j_gene: TRBJ2-5; d_gene: -
CDR3aa: CASSLLGTPYEQYF; CDR3nt: TGTGCCAGCAGCTTACTTGGTACTCCCTACGAGCAGTACTTC; abundance: -; v_gene: TRBV11-1; j_gene: TRBJ2-7; d_gene: -
CDR3aa: CASSPSRRAGNEQFF; CDR3nt: TGTGCCAGCAGTCCATCCCGTAGGGCGGGCAATGAGCAGTTCTTC; abundance: -; v_gene: TRBV27; j_gene: TRBJ2-1; d_gene: -